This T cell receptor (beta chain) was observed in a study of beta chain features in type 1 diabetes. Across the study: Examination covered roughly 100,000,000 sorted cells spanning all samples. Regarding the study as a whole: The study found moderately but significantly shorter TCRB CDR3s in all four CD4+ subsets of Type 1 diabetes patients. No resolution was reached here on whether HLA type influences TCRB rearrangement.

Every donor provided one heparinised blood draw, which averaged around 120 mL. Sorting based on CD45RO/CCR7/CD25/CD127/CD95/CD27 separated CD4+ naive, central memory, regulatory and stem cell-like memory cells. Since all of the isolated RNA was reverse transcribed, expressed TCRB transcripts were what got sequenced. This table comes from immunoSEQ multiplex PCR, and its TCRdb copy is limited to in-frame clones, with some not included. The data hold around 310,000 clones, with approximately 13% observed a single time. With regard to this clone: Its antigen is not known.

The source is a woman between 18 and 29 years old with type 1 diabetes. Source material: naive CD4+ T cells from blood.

CDR3 sequence (DNA): TGTGCCACCAGCGGTGGACAGGGGCAAGAGACCCAGTACTTC. Encoded protein: CATSGGQGQETQYF. The V and J genes are TRBV15 and TRBJ2-5; 9 bases agree with TRBD1. Germline lookup yields CDR1 LNHNV and CDR2 YYDKDF (reference sequence). The V segment lost 5 bases and the J segment 2 bases; nucleotides outside the gene matches: 3. The CDR3 runs to 14 residues. The full variable domain, rest sourced from reference TRBV15 and TRBJ2-5, is DAMVIQNPRYQVTQFGKPVTLSCSQTLNHNVMYWYQQKSSQAPKLLFHYYDKDFNNEADTPDNFQSRRPNTSFCFLDIRSPGLGDTAMYLCATSGGQGQETQYFGPGTRLLVL.